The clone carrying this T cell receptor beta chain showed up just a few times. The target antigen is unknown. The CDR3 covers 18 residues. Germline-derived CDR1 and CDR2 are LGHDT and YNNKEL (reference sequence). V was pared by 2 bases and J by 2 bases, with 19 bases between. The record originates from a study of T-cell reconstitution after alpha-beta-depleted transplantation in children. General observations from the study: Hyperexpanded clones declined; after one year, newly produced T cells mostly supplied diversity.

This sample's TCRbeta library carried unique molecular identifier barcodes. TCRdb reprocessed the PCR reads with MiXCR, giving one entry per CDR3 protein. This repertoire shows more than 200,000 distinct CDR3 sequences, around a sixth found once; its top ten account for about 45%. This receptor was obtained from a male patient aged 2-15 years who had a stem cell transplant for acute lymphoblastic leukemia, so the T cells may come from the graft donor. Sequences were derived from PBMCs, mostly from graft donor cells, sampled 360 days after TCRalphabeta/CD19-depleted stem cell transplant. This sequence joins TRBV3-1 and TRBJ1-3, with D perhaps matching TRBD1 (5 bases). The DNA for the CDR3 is TGTGCCAGCAGCCAATTACCCTCGCAGGGTGGGGCTGGAAACACCATATATTTT. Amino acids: CASSQLPSQGGAGNTIYF.